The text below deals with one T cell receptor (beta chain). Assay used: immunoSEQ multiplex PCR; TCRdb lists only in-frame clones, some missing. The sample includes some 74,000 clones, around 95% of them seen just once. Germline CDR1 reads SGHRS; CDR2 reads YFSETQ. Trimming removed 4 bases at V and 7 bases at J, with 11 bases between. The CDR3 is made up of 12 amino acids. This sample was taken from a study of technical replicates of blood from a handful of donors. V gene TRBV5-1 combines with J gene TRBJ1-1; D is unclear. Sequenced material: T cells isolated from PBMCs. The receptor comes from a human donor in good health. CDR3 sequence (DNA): TGCGCCAGCAGCGTATGGGGAGTTGAAGCTTTCTTT. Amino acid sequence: CASSVWGVEAFF.